What follows are 16 T cell receptor beta chains derived from one specimen sequenced in a study of molecular identifiers for immune sequencing clone quantification. One entry per CDR3 protein, called by TCRdb with MiXCR from the PCR reads. Found here are some 590,000 distinct CDR3 sequences, less than 30% of them singletons; the top ten hold 0.78%. Sequenced sample: naive CD8+ T cells from blood, with Jurkat cell RNA spiked in. Subset indicated: FACS-sorted CD8+CD4-CCR7+CD45RA+ naive T cells. The receptors originated from a human donor in good health. Some libraries in this study had Jurkat cell RNA spiked in.

Notes on this clonotype: A much larger clone lies a single base off, so this may be a read error. This rearrangement joins TRBV6-2 or TRBV6-3 to TRBJ2-1; no firm D call. The CDR3 loop spans 13 amino acids. Germline V gives CDR1 MNHEY, CDR2 SVGEGT. Trimming pared 10 bases from V and 7 bases from J, leaving 17 bases between. The CDR3 reads CANSQFYVNEQFF. The CDR3 DNA sequence: TGTGCCAACTCACAGTTCTACGTGAATGAGCAGTTCTTC.

This clonotype occurred many times. Here the CDR3 reads CSVEPVGFGTEAFF. The CDR3 nucleotides are TGCAGCGTTGAACCGGTGGGGTTCGGCACTGAAGCTTTCTTT. V gene TRBV29-1 combines with J gene TRBJ1-1; no clear D gene. The CDR3 is 14 residues long. Trimming left V 2 bases short and J 4 bases short, with 14 bases between. Germline V gene lookup returns CDR1 SQVTM and CDR2 ANQGSEA.

This clonotype was seen more than once but under ten times. The CDR3 loop is CASSRPSTEAFF. DNA for the CDR3: TGTGCCAGTAGCAGGCCGAGCACTGAAGCTTTCTTT. The chain links TRBV11-2 to TRBJ1-1; D gene unclear. CDR1 is SGHAT, CDR2 FQNNGV, per germline. V was cut by 9 bases and J by 4 bases, with 12 bases left in between. This CDR3 spans 12 amino acids.

This clonotype turned up a few times. The chain combines TRBV30 with TRBJ2-7; a possible D gene is TRBD2 (5 bases). The length of the CDR3 is 13 residues. Germline CDR1 reads GTSNPN; CDR2 reads SVGIG (reference sequence). V shed 0 bases and J shed 3 bases, with 9 bases lying between them. The CDR3 loop reads CAWSVRGFYEQYF. The CDR3 DNA reads TGTGCCTGGAGTGTACGGGGTTTCTACGAGCAGTACTTC.

This clonotype occurred a few times. The chain has TRBV20-1 and TRBJ2-3, with 7 positions matching TRBD2. J lost 4 bases, V lost 6 bases, and 13 bases had no gene match. From germline, CDR1 is DFQATT and CDR2 SNEGSKA (reference sequence). The CDR3 consists of 15 residues. CDR3 sequence (DNA): TGCAGTGCGGGGGACTACCCGATGGGGCCAGATACGCAGTATTTT. It encodes CSAGDYPMGPDTQYF.

The chain joins TRBV7-3 to TRBJ2-5; no clear D gene. With 5 bases removed from V and 5 bases from J, the gap between germline ends came to 12 bases. CDR3 length equals 13 residues. Germline CDR1 is SGHTA and CDR2 is FQGTGA. The CDR3 DNA sequence: TGTGCCAGCAGCCCAGGCTTGATGGAGACCCAGTACTTC. It encodes CASSPGLMETQYF.

A remark on this clonotype: A clone one base away is much larger, so this may be a read error. This chain connects TRBV13 to TRBJ1-2; D is uncertain. The CDR3 loop spans 12 amino acids. Germline-derived CDR1 and CDR2 are PRHDT and FYEKMQ (reference sequence). The V end was cut by 1 base, the J end by 4 bases, with 4 bases between. CDR3 sequence (DNA): TGTGCCAGCAGCTTAGAGCGCTATGGCTACACCTTC. Its translation: CASSLERYGYTF.

V is TRBV12-3 or TRBV12-4 and J is TRBJ2-3; 8 bases are shared with TRBD2. J lost 4 bases, V lost 8 bases, and 14 bases had no gene match. The length of the CDR3 is 16 residues. The CDR3 loop is CASGPPGGGGADTQYF. CDR3 bases: TGTGCCAGCGGCCCCCCGGGGGGGGGGGGTGCAGATACGCAGTATTTT.

V gene TRBV10-2 combines with J gene TRBJ2-2; the D gene is possibly TRBD1 (6 bases). The germline V gene has CDR1 WSHSY and CDR2 SAAADI. V was shortened by 5 bases and J by 5 bases, with 15 bases between the two germline ends. The CDR3 spans 15 residues. The CDR3 loop is CASSQTGQITGELFF. The CDR3 DNA reads as TGCGCCAGCAGTCAAACCGGACAGATAACCGGGGAGCTGTTTTTT.

This clonotype was picked up many times. V gene TRBV12-3 or TRBV12-4 combines with J gene TRBJ2-3; D ambiguous. The CDR3 consists of 14 residues. With 8 bases removed from V and 0 bases from J, the gap between germline ends came to 12 bases. The CDR3 DNA reads TGTGCCAGCGGCGAGCATGCTAGCACAGATACGCAGTATTTT. It specifies CASGEHASTDTQYF.

This clonotype has at least ten counts. V and J are TRBV2 and TRBJ2-3; 11 bases line up with TRBD2. V was clipped by 6 bases and J by 3 bases; unmatched bases: 5. The CDR3 loop spans 15 amino acids. Germline assignment: CDR1 SNHLY and CDR2 FYNNEI. Here the CDR3 DNA reads TGTGCCAGCAGGGCGACTAGCGGGACTACAGATACGCAGTATTTT. Protein product: CASRATSGTTDTQYF. Full variable domain (missing parts from reference TRBV2 and TRBJ2-3): EPEVTQTPSHQVTQMGQEVILRCVPISNHLYFYWYRQILGQKVEFLVSFYNNEISEKSEIFDDQFSVERPDGSNFTLKIRSTKLEDSAMYFCASRATSGTTDTQYFGPGTRLTVL.

This clonotype was found a few times. The chain combines TRBV4-1 with TRBJ1-5; 9 bases are shared with TRBD1. The CDR3 extends over 15 amino acids. Germline assignment: CDR1 MGHRA and CDR2 YSYEKL. V was pared by 1 base and J by 7 bases, with 5 bases of the junction left unmatched. The CDR3 DNA sequence: TGCGCCAGCAGCCAAGTTGGACAGGGGTTCCAGCCCCAGCATTTT. This sequence encodes CASSQVGQGFQPQHF.

This clonotype was counted at least ten times. The chain has TRBV12-3 or TRBV12-4 and TRBJ2-6; D is possibly TRBD2 (5 bases). The CDR3 loop spans 14 amino acids. V was trimmed by 8 bases and J by 5 bases, leaving 13 bases between them. The CDR3 bases are TGTGCCAGCGGTAGTACGGGGAGGGCCAACGTCCTGACTTTC. Its protein product is CASGSTGRANVLTF.

V is TRBV11-2 and J is TRBJ2-5; 12 nucleotides align to TRBD1. CDR1 SGHAT and CDR2 FQNNGV come from the germline V gene. This CDR3 region has 15 residues. Unmatched junction bases numbered 6, after V lost 5 bases and J lost 5 bases. CDR3 in amino acids: CASSTRDRGQETQYF. CDR3 coding DNA: TGTGCCAGCAGCACTCGGGACAGGGGGCAGGAGACCCAGTACTTC.

This clonotype was seen a single time. A clone one base away is much larger, so this may be a read error. The DNA for the CDR3 is TGTGCCTGCAGCTTAGCGACCACAGGGGTCTACGAGCAGTACTTC. Its protein product is CACSLATTGVYEQYF. The chain couples TRBV7-9 to TRBJ2-7; the match to TRBD1 covers 7 bases. CDR1 is SEHNR, CDR2 FQNEAQ, per germline (reference sequence). The CDR3 length is 15 residues.

This clonotype was observed a few times. A read error is possible here, since a much larger clone lies one base away. The gene calls are TRBV5-3 and TRBJ2-4; D gene unclear. TRBV5-3 is placed among ORFs of uncertain function. CDR3 length equals 15 residues. CDR3 nucleotides: TGTGCCAGCAGCTATACTCGGCCGACCAACAACATTCAGTACTTC. Protein sequence: CASSYTRPTNNIQYF.